Included here is one T cell receptor beta chain sequence, with context. No cognate antigen has been identified for it. Within one base of it there is no much larger clone, and no base qualities were kept. The cohort was made up of about 670 healthy bone marrow donors. All cohort members were sampled while nominally healthy, although unrecorded immune exposures were likely present. The donor tested CMV seronegative and was one of the 352 seronegative cohort members. A peripheral blood sample was provided by each donor, and peripheral blood mononuclear cells were used for TCR beta sequencing. The Qiagen DNeasy Blood Extraction Kit was used to extract genomic DNA from the blood cell samples. This sample is part of a study of cytomegalovirus exposure and HLA in healthy donors (dated by TCRdb to 2016 to 2017). Background for the entire study: An earlier analysis of some 620 of the donors reported about 280 Gb of sequence data and 95 million to 120 million unique TCR beta sequences obtained from some 200 million T cells. A separate validation cohort of over a hundred different subjects was used in addition to the roughly 700-subject first cohort. Several DR-DQ haplotypes were treated as single units for association and clustering because of strong linkage in the cohort. Rather than drawing on any new phenotypic data, the later analysis identified candidate immune exposures from TCR beta sequences and the way those sequences occurred across donors. The study profiled the T cell repertoires of 500 to 800 subjects by immunosequencing and related them to cytomegalovirus serostatus. Both class I and class II loci were covered by HLA typing, at four-digit resolution. Among 300 to 500 genotyped donors of the cohort, an average of roughly 230,000 unique TCR beta nucleotide sequences was sequenced per donor, of which about 20% were non-productive. An earlier analysis of nearly 600 of the donors applied high-throughput TCR beta sequencing to assess whether each TCR beta V gene segment acted as functional or pseudogenic. Alongside the repertoire data, information on donor age, sex, ethnicity and CMV serostatus was compiled. A later analysis re-examined previously published TCR beta repertoires from more than 600 donors and added high-resolution HLA genotyping to investigate patterns of TCR occurrence. High-throughput TCR immunosequencing, statistical association of individual TCRs with disease status, and machine learning were combined to predict cytomegalovirus infection status. Typing coverage varied by locus: roughly 620-640 donors for A, B, C, DRB1 and DQB1; roughly 560 for DQA1; around 570 for DPA1; under 490 for DPB1. Roughly 300 gigabases of sequencing data and tens of millions of unique TCR sequences made up an early release that covered several hundred HLA-typed donors. All discovery cohort repertoires had been generated using a single sequencing platform. Of the 398 genotyped donors, roughly 80% fell in the genetic ancestry cluster associated with self-reported Caucasian donors. The study aimed to test whether signatures of past pathogen exposure could be identified by cataloging public T cell receptors. A later genetic analysis took genome-wide SNP genotypes for about 60% of the roughly 670 donors and used that subset as a discovery cohort. What the authors observed across the whole study: Immune exposure information for the cohort was limited to CMV serostatus. A few of the identified cytomegalovirus-associated TCR beta chains were confirmed in vitro to be specific for cytomegalovirus antigens. V-gene and J-gene trimming of TCR beta chains was associated with a missense DCLRE1C variant in a later genetic analysis, and the association was replicated in an independent cohort. In a later analysis, most CMV-associated TCR beta chains were found to appear HLA-restricted, with HLA associations seemingly driven largely by CMV exposure. A later analysis reported that several top co-occurrence clusters appeared linked to parvovirus B19, influenza, CMV and Epstein-Barr virus. In an earlier analysis of some 640 of the donors, most TCR beta V segments were observed in productive rearrangements about 87% or about 30% of the time, broadly matching IMGT annotations. A further reported finding was that TCR beta sequences accurately predicted the HLA-A and HLA-B alleles for most subjects in the first cohort. Most TCR sequences were observed very rarely across donors, whereas some public TCRs were present in many individuals. This cohort had only TCR beta chains sequenced, and the lack of alpha or paired-chain data limited which features could be detected. In a later analysis, the rate of TCR association differed among HLA loci, with DRB1 alleles having the most associated TCRs and HLA-C alleles having the fewest. The presence/absence analyses assumed that sequencing depth was roughly uniform across donors, and that assumption may not be true. In both the original and validation cohorts, the classifier was reported to diagnose cytomegalovirus status with high specificity and sensitivity. In a later analysis, HLA-associated TCR beta chains showed more clonal expansion and lower generation probabilities than non-associated chains that were equally common. Because counts were too low, some 17 rarely observed V segments, including chromosome 9 orphons, were left out of the earlier analysis of 587 of the donors. Strong co-occurrence of HLA alleles, especially DR and DQ, made assigning TCR associations to individual alleles difficult. Compared with the roughly 720-donor mean, donors in an Asian-associated ancestry cluster had fewer N-insertions in productive TCRs, according to a later genetic analysis. Because HLA typing was unavailable for some donors at each locus, only the typed subset was used in association tests. The study gave a list of 150 to 200 TCR beta chains associated with cytomegalovirus. According to the authors, the approach could potentially be generalized to other disease states and immunological phenotypes. Correlated functional status among segregating V segments might reflect linkage disequilibrium, but an unknown experimental factor could not be ruled out. A cluster of highly shared sequence variants was judged likely to be a technical artifact of the sequencing pipeline. In a later analysis, around 15,000 TCR beta sequences were associated with specific HLA alleles at a false discovery rate of 0.05. Some IMGT-functional V segments, including TRBV6-2 and TRBV6-3, could not be told apart with the 87-base-pair reads, so those segments were excluded.

The library was produced with the immunoSEQ multiplex PCR assay. A mixture of 60 forward primers for TCR Vbeta segments and 13 reverse primers for TCR Jbeta segments was used in the multiplex PCR. The CDR3 region of rearranged TCR beta genes was amplified from genomic DNA by a multiplex PCR assay. The amplified TCR beta libraries were sequenced on the Illumina HiSeq System as 87-base-pair reads. From the authors' description of their analysis: Across the 700 or so repertoires, a later analysis counted some 80 million unique TCR beta chains, around 10 million of which were shared by at least two donors. A nearest-neighbor algorithm error-corrected the raw reads and collapsed the reads into unique sequences, merging closely related sequences to remove PCR and sequencing errors. CDR3 sequences were aligned to IMGT reference sequences to assign V, D and J gene segments. For a sequence to be retained, at least a six-nucleotide match to both a V gene segment and a J gene segment was required. A rearrangement was called productive if the CDR3 had no stop codons and remained in frame with V and J, and every other rearrangement was called non-productive. CDR3 was defined by IMGT convention, running from the second conserved V-encoded cysteine to the conserved J-encoded phenylalanine. Sequences without an unambiguous match to a single V gene segment were excluded from the earlier analysis of a few hundred of the donors. An earlier analysis of fewer than 750 of the donors classified V segments as functional when productive rearrangements were above 56.7% and as segregating when the standard deviation between donors was above 5%. To diagnose cytomegalovirus status from the catalog of TCR beta chain sequences, a statistical classification framework was built. In a later analysis, V and J genes were assigned by comparing TCR nucleotide sequences against IMGT/GENE-DB human TR gene sequences. Using the TCRdist pipeline, a later analysis assigned CDR3 sequences along with most-parsimonious VDJ recombination scenarios. A later analysis defined each TCR beta chain by its CDR3 amino acid sequence plus V-gene family, and excluded reads lacking a unique V-gene family. As a way to deal with suspected cross-contamination and a sequencing artifact, a later analysis dropped 450 to 600 nucleotide sequences that were highly shared and had low generation probability. A later analysis calculated a clonal expansion index for each public chain from normalized within-repertoire ranks of inferred template counts. In a later analysis, generation probabilities were computed using a VDJ recombination model fitted to out-of-frame rearrangements, and the results were checked against IGoR. In a later analysis, TCR-TCR, TCR-HLA and TCR-CMV co-occurrence was scored with hypergeometric tests, and a repertoire-size bias correction was applied to TCR pairs. False discovery rates were estimated in a later analysis by permuting HLA or CMV assignments 20 times. In a later analysis, co-occurring TCRs were grouped with DBSCAN, and TCRdist sequence similarity was added when clustering was performed within HLA-allele-positive subsets. Repertoires with fewer than 30,000 or more than 120,000 public chains were left out of co-occurrence clustering, as were four to six repertoires with anomalous nucleotide sharing. The table comes from immuneACCESS by way of TCRdb, which keeps in-frame sequences with V and J called. Part of the clones is missing from these tables; in studies checked, under half for an unresolved V gene and the rest for unknown reasons. The DNA was the basis for D and trimming; V, J and clone size are from that table. The sample table lists about 170,000 clones, about three quarters of them with a count of one. About 3.4% of the sample rests with the top ten.

The CDR3 goes from the cysteine to the phenylalanine over 13 residues. Only the CDR3 region is kept as DNA, spanning 39 bases read in frame from base 1. The junction carries 11 bases between V and J, which are trimmed by 4 bases and 4 bases respectively. Based on the germline V gene, the CDR1 and CDR2 sequences are SGHDT and YYEEEE. The specimen was PBMCs. The clonotype originates from a female donor in good health and CMV-seronegative. The rearranged chain carries TRBV5-6 and TRBJ1-2; matching of 6 bases hints at TRBD1 as the D gene. The CDR3 here reads CASSQDRFYGYTF. The nucleotides are TGTGCCAGCAGCCAGGACAGATTCTATGGCTACACCTTC.